A selection of T cell receptor beta chains follows, all from one sample in a study of T cell clonotyping in hematopoietic cell transplantation. Sequencing was performed with immunoSEQ multiplex PCR; in TCRdb, only in-frame clones are kept and a portion is missing. The sample holds 9,500 to 15,000 clones, 75% to 90% seen once. The specimen sequenced was peripheral blood mononuclear cells. The receptors here all came from a human donor who either received an allogeneic hematopoietic cell transplant for a myeloid malignancy or was a related donor (not recorded which). Some clones in this sample may be carry-over from other donors' samples. Both conserved end residues are part of each CDR3. Fields, in order: J gene, V gene, clone size, D gene, CDR3 length, CDR3 protein, CDR3 DNA. The D gene is left open where the match is weak. Rows may omit the clone size; those that give it use once, few, many or a size class.

J: TRBJ1-2; V: TRBV5-1; size: .; D: .; length: 13; CDR3: CASSLGRNYGYTF; DNA: TGCGCCAGCAGCTTGGGAAGAAACTATGGCTACACCTTC
J: TRBJ2-1; V: TRBV11-3; size: .; D: .; length: 15; CDR3: CASSRDRSLGNEQFF; DNA: TGTGCCAGCAGCCGAGACAGGTCCCTGGGGAATGAGCAGTTCTTC
J: TRBJ1-1; V: TRBV30; size: .; D: TRBD1; length: 14; CDR3: CAWGGGTMNTEAFF; DNA: TGTGCCTGGGGAGGGGGCACGATGAACACTGAAGCTTTCTTT
J: TRBJ1-2; V: TRBV19; size: .; D: TRBD1; length: 14; CDR3: CASNSGTGFVGYTF; DNA: TGTGCCAGTAACTCTGGGACAGGGTTTGTCGGCTACACCTTC
J: TRBJ1-1; V: TRBV5-8; size: .; D: .; length: 17; CDR3: CASSLGAREGRDTEAFF; DNA: TGTGCCAGCAGCTTGGGGGCCCGCGAGGGGCGCGATACTGAAGCTTTCTTT
J: TRBJ1-1; V: TRBV7-3; size: .; D: TRBD1; length: 14; CDR3: CASSLQGADTEAFF; DNA: TGTGCCAGCAGCCTACAGGGGGCGGACACTGAAGCTTTCTTT
J: TRBJ2-3; V: TRBV6-5; size: .; D: .; length: 13; CDR3: CASSQTMADTQYF; DNA: TGTGCCAGCAGCCAAACAATGGCAGATACGCAGTATTTT
J: TRBJ2-7; V: TRBV6-5; size: .; D: .; length: 15; CDR3: CASSYSDASSYEQYF; DNA: TGTGCCAGCAGTTACTCGGACGCTAGCTCCTACGAGCAGTACTTC
J: TRBJ2-6; V: TRBV11-2; size: .; D: .; length: 15; CDR3: CASSFSFSGANVLTF; DNA: TGTGCCAGCAGCTTTTCCTTCTCTGGGGCCAACGTCCTGACTTTC
J: TRBJ2-1; V: TRBV15; size: once; D: TRBD1; length: 14; CDR3: CATSDRTGGNEQFF; DNA: TGTGCCACCAGCGACCGGACAGGGGGCAATGAGCAGTTCTTC
J: TRBJ1-5; V: TRBV12-2; size: .; D: .; length: 15; CDR3: CASRSSGQGNQPQHF; DNA: TGTGCAAGTCGCTCGTCGGGACAGGGCAATCAGCCCCAGCATTTT
J: TRBJ1-1; V: TRBV11-2; size: .; D: .; length: 11; CDR3: CASSFGIEAFF; DNA: TGTGCCAGCAGCTTCGGAATTGAAGCTTTCTTT
J: TRBJ2-5; V: TRBV7-2; size: .; D: .; length: 14; CDR3: CASNEGLYQETQYF; DNA: TGTGCCAGCAACGAGGGACTCTACCAAGAGACCCAGTACTTC
J: TRBJ1-1; V: TRBV6-5; size: once; D: .; length: 15; CDR3: CASSPTGPLNTEAFF; DNA: TGTGCCAGCAGTCCCACCGGGCCGCTGAACACTGAAGCTTTCTTT
J: TRBJ1-6; V: TRBV11-1; size: few; D: .; length: 16; CDR3: CASSLRPHSYNSPLHF; DNA: TGTGCCAGCAGCTTACGCCCGCACTCCTATAATTCACCCCTCCACTTT
J: TRBJ2-7; V: TRBV29-1; size: .; D: .; length: 13; CDR3: CSVESRSSYEQYF; DNA: TGCAGCGTTGAGTCTCGGAGCTCCTACGAGCAGTACTTC
J: TRBJ1-5; V: TRBV7-9; size: .; D: .; length: 15; CDR3: CASSSTASFNQPQHF; DNA: TGTGCCAGCAGCAGCACCGCCTCATTCAATCAGCCCCAGCATTTT
J: TRBJ1-5; V: TRBV15; size: .; D: .; length: 15; CDR3: CATSRDYGSNQPQHF; DNA: TGTGCCACCAGCAGAGATTACGGCAGCAATCAGCCCCAGCATTTT
J: TRBJ1-6; V: TRBV18; size: .; D: TRBD1; length: 17; CDR3: CASSPPLQGNSHSPLHF; DNA: TGTGCCAGCTCACCCCCCCTACAGGGGAACTCGCATTCACCCCTCCACTTT
J: TRBJ2-4; V: TRBV7-2; size: .; D: TRBD1; length: 13; CDR3: CASEGTGSNIQYF; DNA: TGTGCCAGCGAGGGGACAGGGTCAAACATTCAGTACTTC
J: TRBJ1-6; V: TRBV7-2; size: .; D: TRBD1; length: 16; CDR3: CASSQPTGTGYSPLHF; DNA: TGTGCCAGCAGCCAGCCAACCGGGACAGGGTATTCACCCCTCCACTTT
J: TRBJ2-3; V: TRBV7-3; size: once; D: .; length: 12; CDR3: CASSLDRDTQYF; DNA: TGTGCCAGCAGCTTAGACAGAGATACGCAGTATTTT
J: TRBJ2-3; V: TRBV7-3; size: few; D: TRBD2; length: 15; CDR3: CASSLDSGGTDTQYF; DNA: TGTGCCAGCAGCTTAGATAGCGGGGGCACAGATACGCAGTATTTT
J: TRBJ1-1; V: TRBV25-1; size: .; D: .; length: 13; CDR3: CASSGLLGTEAFF; DNA: TGTGCCAGCAGCGGCCTTTTGGGCACTGAAGCTTTCTTT
J: TRBJ1-2; V: TRBV9; size: .; D: TRBD1; length: 16; CDR3: CASSAWGQGKIDGYTF; DNA: TGTGCCAGCAGCGCGTGGGGACAGGGAAAGATAGATGGCTACACCTTC
J: TRBJ2-1; V: TRBV5-1; size: .; D: TRBD2; length: 16; CDR3: CASSLEKLAGNNEQFF; DNA: TGCGCCAGCAGCTTGGAGAAGTTAGCGGGGAACAATGAGCAGTTCTTC
J: TRBJ2-5; V: TRBV29-1; size: .; D: .; length: 12; CDR3: CSVVPGAETQYF; DNA: TGCAGCGTTGTCCCGGGGGCAGAGACCCAGTACTTC
J: TRBJ1-1; V: TRBV4-3; size: .; D: .; length: 15; CDR3: CASSQPGSGGYEAFF; DNA: TGCGCCAGCAGCCAGCCCGGGTCGGGGGGCTATGAAGCTTTCTTT
J: TRBJ1-2; V: TRBV5-1; size: .; D: .; length: 13; CDR3: CASSPDPNYGYTF; DNA: TGCGCCAGCAGCCCCGACCCTAACTATGGCTACACCTTC